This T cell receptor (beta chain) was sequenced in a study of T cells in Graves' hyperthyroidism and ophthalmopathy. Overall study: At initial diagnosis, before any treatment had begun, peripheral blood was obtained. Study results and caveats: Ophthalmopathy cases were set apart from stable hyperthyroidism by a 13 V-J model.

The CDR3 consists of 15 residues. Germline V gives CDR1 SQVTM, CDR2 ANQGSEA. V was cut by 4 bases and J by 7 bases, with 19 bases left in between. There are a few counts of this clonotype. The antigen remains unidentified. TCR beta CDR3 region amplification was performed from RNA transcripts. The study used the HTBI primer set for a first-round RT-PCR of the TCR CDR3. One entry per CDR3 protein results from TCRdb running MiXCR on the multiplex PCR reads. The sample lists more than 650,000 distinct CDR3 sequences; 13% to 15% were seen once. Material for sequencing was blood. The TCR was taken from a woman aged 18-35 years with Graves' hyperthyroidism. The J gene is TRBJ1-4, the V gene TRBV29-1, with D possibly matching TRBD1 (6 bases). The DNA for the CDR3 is TGCAGCGTTGGGGGGCTCTCAGGGCTGGGTGAAAAACTGTTTTTT. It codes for CSVGGLSGLGEKLFF.